The clone carrying this TCR beta chain came up many times. The antigen remains unidentified. V lost 5 bases and J 9 bases, leaving 8 bases between the germline ends. The CDR3 contains 11 residues. The sample belongs to a study of T cells in Graves' hyperthyroidism and ophthalmopathy. Study results and caveats: Most thyroid clonotypes expanded above 0.001 appeared in blood too. Ophthalmopathy was distinguished from stable hyperthyroidism by 13 V-J signatures.

Patients were excluded because of uncontrolled infection, other autoimmune disease, pregnancy or lactation. The blood specimen was taken at initial hyperthyroidism diagnosis, before any ophthalmopathy symptoms. Authors of the study amplified TCR beta CDR3 regions from RNA transcripts. HTBI primers were the set used in a first-round RT-PCR of the TCR CDR3. TCRdb ran MiXCR on the multiplex PCR reads and lists one entry per CDR3 protein. The sample shows under 450,000 distinct CDR3 sequences, approximately 12% of them seen only once. This sequence joins TRBV12-3 or TRBV12-4 and TRBJ2-1, with D maybe TRBD1 (6 bases). The TCR comes from a man aged 30 to 45 with Graves' hyperthyroidism that later progressed to Graves' ophthalmopathy. Sequencing input: blood. CDR3 loop: CASSTGREQFF. In DNA form, the CDR3 reads TGTGCCAGCAGTACAGGGCGTGAGCAGTTCTTC.